This T cell receptor (beta chain) was captured by sequencing in a study of cytomegalovirus exposure and HLA in healthy donors. Study-wide context: A subsequent analysis reported that the 95 to 150 validation repertoires were produced on the same platform that had also been used for the roughly 700 first-cohort repertoires. Study observations and caveats: Most sequenced TCRs were rare (though some public TCRs occurred in many donors). Clusters of TCRs from the first cohort tended to co-occur in the 110 or so validation repertoires (as a later analysis found). Both high specificity and high sensitivity reportedly marked the classifier's diagnosis of cytomegalovirus status.

V was trimmed by 1 base and J by 6 bases, leaving 7 bases between them. The V gene's germline CDR1 is SGHRS and CDR2 YFSETQ. The CDR3 has 12 residues. This clone appeared once. Its antigen is unknown. Assay: immunoSEQ multiplex PCR; the TCRdb copy retains only in-frame clones and omits some. The sample contains fewer than 80,000 clones, 96% of which appear only once. The V and J genes are TRBV5-1 and TRBJ1-1; the D gene is possibly TRBD1 (5 bases). This receptor was taken from a woman under 30 in good health and CMV-seropositive. Specimen: PBMCs. The CDR3 loop reads CASSLKGSEAFF. The CDR3 region has the DNA TGCGCCAGCAGCTTGAAGGGGTCTGAAGCTTTCTTT.